One sample yielded the 9 T cell receptor beta chains listed below, sequenced in a study of graft-versus-host responses after intestinal transplantation. Their target antigens are unknown. Sequencing used immunoSEQ multiplex PCR; TCRdb keeps in-frame clones, though not all of them. The table has tens of thousands of clones, 89% seen once. Here the sequenced sample was unstimulated CD8+ T cells sorted from spleen or lymph node cells, taken before intestinal transplant. All receptors derive from a human donor who received an intestinal transplant.

The chain combines TRBV4-2 with TRBJ2-6, with D unresolved. CDR3 length: 14 amino acids. CDR1 is LGHNA and CDR2 is YNFKEQ in the germline V gene. Between the trimmed V and J ends, which lost 1 base and 3 bases, there was a span of 4 bases. The CDR3 DNA reads TGTGCCAGCAGCCAAGCGGGTGGGGCCAACGTCCTGACTTTC. Protein: CASSQAGGANVLTF.

This chain links TRBV29-1 with TRBJ2-7, with D perhaps TRBD1 (6 bases). CDR1 and CDR2 (germline): SQVTM, ANQGSEA. CDR3 length: 12 residues. V dropped 5 bases and J dropped 2 bases, with 10 bases sitting between them. The CDR3 nucleotides are TGCAGCGTTACGGACAGACCCTACGAGCAGTACTTC. The encoded protein is CSVTDRPYEQYF.

This clone occurred a few times. The V and J genes are TRBV18 and TRBJ2-7; no definite D call. CDR3 size: 13 residues. V was clipped by 0 bases and J by 5 bases, with 8 bases between them. Germline CDR1 and CDR2: KGHSH and LQKENI. The CDR3 nucleotides are TGTGCCAGCTCACCACCTGTGGGCCACGAGCAGTACTTC. Its translation is CASSPPVGHEQYF. The entire variable domain, with the rest obtained from reference TRBV18 and TRBJ2-7, is as follows: NAGVMQNPRHLVRRRGQEARLRCSPMKGHSHVYWYRQLPEEGLKFMVYLQKENIIDESGMPKERFSAEFPKEGPSILRIQQVVRGDSAAYFCASSPPVGHEQYFGPGTRLTVT.

This sequence joins TRBV4-1 and TRBJ2-7, with TRBD1 matching over 7 bases. The germline CDR1 and CDR2 sequences are MGHRA and YSYEKL. The trim removed 1 base at V and 2 bases at J, leaving 2 bases unmatched. The CDR3 spans 14 residues. The CDR3 nucleotides are TGCGCCAGCAGCCAAGCGGGACAGACCTACGAGCAGTACTTC. Translating it yields CASSQAGQTYEQYF.

The chain combines TRBV5-4 with TRBJ1-2; 7 bases match TRBD1. The germline CDR1 and CDR2 sequences are SGHNT and YYREEE (reference sequence). This CDR3 has 14 amino acids. Trimming removed 0 bases from V and 6 bases from J; junction bases left unmatched: 5. The CDR3 nucleotides read TGTGCCAGCAGCTTGGGAGGGGACAGTCATGGCTACACCTTC. Translated, it gives CASSLGGDSHGYTF.

Turning to this clone: The junction shows a germline mismatch at one end, possibly a read error. The CDR3 region has the DNA TGTGCCAGCAGCTTAGTGTCAGGGGCTGACGCTTTCTTT. This sequence encodes CASSLVSGADAFF. The rearrangement links TRBV7-8 to TRBJ1-1; a possible D gene is TRBD1 (6 bases). This CDR3 has 13 amino acids. CDR1 and CDR2 (germline): SGHVS, FQNEAQ.

This sequence joins TRBV9 and TRBJ2-1, with 7 positions matching TRBD2. Germline trimming cut 0 bases from V and 5 bases from J; bases unmatched to any gene: 14. The germline V gene encodes CDR1 SGDLS and CDR2 YYNGEE. This CDR3 region has 18 residues. CDR3 DNA sequence: TGTGCCAGCAGCGTAGTTGGAAGCGGGGACGGGCCGGACAATGAGCAGTTCTTC. Translated: CASSVVGSGDGPDNEQFF.

In DNA form, the CDR3 reads TGTGCCAGCAGTCGCCTCCCGGCCCGGGGGGGCCAAGAGACCCAGTACTTC. The encoded protein is CASSRLPARGGQETQYF. The V call is TRBV28, the J call TRBJ2-5, with TRBD2 identical over 8 bases. Unmatched junction bases numbered 12, after V lost 5 bases and J lost 1 base. CDR3 length equals 17 residues. CDR1 is MDHEN, CDR2 SYDVKM, per germline.

The chain couples TRBV4-2 to TRBJ2-7; a possible D gene is TRBD1 (6 bases). The CDR3 contains 13 residues. V was pared by 5 bases and J by 4 bases, with 12 bases between. Germline V lookup: CDR1 LGHNA, CDR2 YNFKEQ. The chain's CDR3 is CASSFRQAYEQYF. In DNA, the CDR3 is TGTGCCAGCAGCTTTCGACAGGCTTACGAGCAGTACTTC.